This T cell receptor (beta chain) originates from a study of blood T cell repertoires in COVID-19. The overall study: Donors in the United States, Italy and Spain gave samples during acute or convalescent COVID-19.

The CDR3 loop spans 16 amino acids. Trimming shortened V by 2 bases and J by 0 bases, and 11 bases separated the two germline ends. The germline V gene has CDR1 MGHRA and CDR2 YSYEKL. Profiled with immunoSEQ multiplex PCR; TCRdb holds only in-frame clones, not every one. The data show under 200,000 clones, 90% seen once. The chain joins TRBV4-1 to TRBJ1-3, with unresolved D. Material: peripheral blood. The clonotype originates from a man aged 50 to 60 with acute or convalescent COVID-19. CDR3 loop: CASSQTSGFSGNTIYF. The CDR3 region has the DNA TGCGCCAGCAGCCAAACTAGCGGCTTCTCTGGAAACACCATATATTTT.